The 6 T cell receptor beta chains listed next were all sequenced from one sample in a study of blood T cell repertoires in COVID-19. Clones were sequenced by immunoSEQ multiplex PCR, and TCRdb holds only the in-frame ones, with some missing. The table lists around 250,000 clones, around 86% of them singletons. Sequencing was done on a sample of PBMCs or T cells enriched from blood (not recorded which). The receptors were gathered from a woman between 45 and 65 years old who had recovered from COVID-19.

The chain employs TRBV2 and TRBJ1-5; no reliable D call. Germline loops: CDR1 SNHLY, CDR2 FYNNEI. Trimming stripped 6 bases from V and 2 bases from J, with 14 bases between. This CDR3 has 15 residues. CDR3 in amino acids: CASRGGYGGNQPQHF. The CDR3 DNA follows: TGTGCCAGCAGAGGAGGTTATGGCGGCAATCAGCCCCAGCATTTT.

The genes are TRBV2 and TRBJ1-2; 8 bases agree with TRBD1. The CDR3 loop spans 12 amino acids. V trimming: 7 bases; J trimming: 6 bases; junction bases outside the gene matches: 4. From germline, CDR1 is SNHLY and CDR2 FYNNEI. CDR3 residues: CASTKDRDGYTF. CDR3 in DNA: TGTGCCAGCACCAAGGACAGGGATGGCTACACCTTC.

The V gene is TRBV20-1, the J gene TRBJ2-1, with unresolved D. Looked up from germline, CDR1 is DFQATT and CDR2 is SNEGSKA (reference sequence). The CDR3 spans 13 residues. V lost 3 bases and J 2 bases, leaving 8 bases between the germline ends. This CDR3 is CSASYSAYNEQFF. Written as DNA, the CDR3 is TGCAGTGCTAGTTACTCTGCCTACAATGAGCAGTTCTTC.

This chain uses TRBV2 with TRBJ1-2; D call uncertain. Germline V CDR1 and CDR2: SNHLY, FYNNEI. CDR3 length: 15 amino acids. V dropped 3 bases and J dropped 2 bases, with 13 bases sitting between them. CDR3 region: CASSELGGRNYGYTF. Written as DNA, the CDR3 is TGTGCCAGCAGTGAGCTCGGCGGGAGGAACTATGGCTACACCTTC.

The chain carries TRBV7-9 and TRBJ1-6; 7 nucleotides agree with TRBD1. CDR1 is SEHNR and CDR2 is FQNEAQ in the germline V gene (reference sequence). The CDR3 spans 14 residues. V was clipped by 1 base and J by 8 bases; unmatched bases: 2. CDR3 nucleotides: TGTGCCAGCAGCTTAGTACAGGGGCATTCACCCCTCCACTTT. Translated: CASSLVQGHSPLHF.

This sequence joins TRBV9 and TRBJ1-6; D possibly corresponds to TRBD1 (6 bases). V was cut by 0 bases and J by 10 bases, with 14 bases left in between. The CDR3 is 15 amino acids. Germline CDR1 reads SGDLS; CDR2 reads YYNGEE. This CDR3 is CASSVEGVSRSPLHF. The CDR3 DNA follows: TGTGCCAGCAGCGTAGAGGGGGTTTCACGGTCACCCCTCCACTTT.